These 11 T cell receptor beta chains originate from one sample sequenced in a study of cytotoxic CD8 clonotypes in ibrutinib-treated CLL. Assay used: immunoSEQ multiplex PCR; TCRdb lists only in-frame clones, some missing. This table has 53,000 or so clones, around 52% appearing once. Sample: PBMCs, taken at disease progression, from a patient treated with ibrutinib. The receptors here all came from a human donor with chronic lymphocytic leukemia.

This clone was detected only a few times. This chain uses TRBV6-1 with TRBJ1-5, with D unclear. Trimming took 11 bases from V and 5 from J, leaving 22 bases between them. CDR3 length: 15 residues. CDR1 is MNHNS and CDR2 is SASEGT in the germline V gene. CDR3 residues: CAAQDWVWRDQPQHF. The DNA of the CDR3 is TGTGCCGCCCAGGACTGGGTATGGCGAGATCAGCCCCAGCATTTT.

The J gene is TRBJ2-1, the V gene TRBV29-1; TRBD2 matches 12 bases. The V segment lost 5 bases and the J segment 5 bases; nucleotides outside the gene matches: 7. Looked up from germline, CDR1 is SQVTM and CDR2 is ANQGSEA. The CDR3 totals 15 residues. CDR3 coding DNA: TGCAGCGTTATAAAGGGACTAGCGGGTAACAATGAGCAGTTCTTC. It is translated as CSVIKGLAGNNEQFF.

CDR3 residues: CASSQDRTGNQPQHF. CDR3 in DNA: TGTGCCAGCAGTCAGGACCGGACTGGCAATCAGCCCCAGCATTTT. J is TRBJ1-5 and V is TRBV2; D remains unclear. The CDR3 loop spans 15 amino acids. Between the trimmed V and J ends, which lost 5 bases and 2 bases, there was a span of 13 bases. From germline, CDR1 is SNHLY and CDR2 FYNNEI.

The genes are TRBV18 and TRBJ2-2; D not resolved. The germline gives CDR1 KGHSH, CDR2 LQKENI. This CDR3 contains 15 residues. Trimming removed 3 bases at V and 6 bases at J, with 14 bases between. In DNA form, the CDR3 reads TGTGCCAGCTCACCCTATACTCTACGGTCCGGGGAGCTGTTTTTT. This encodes CASSPYTLRSGELFF.

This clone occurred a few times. This chain's CDR3 is CASMDFGTEAFF. The CDR3 DNA follows: TGTGCCAGCATGGATTTTGGGACTGAAGCTTTCTTT. The chain has TRBV4-2 and TRBJ1-1; no firm D call. V was shortened by 7 bases and J by 5 bases, with 11 bases between the two germline ends. The CDR3 is 12 amino acids. Germline V CDR1 and CDR2: LGHNA, YNFKEQ.

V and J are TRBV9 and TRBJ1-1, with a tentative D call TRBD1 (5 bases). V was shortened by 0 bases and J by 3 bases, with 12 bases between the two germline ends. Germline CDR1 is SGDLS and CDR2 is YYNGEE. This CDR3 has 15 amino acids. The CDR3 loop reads CASSVDLRGDTEAFF. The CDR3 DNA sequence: TGTGCCAGCAGCGTAGACCTCCGAGGGGACACTGAAGCTTTCTTT.

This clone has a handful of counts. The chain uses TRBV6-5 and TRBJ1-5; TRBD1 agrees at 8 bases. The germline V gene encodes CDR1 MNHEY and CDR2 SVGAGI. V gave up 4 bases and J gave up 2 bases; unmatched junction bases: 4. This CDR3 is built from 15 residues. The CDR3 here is CASSLTGDGNQPQHF. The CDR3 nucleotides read TGTGCCAGCAGTTTGACAGGGGATGGCAATCAGCCCCAGCATTTT.

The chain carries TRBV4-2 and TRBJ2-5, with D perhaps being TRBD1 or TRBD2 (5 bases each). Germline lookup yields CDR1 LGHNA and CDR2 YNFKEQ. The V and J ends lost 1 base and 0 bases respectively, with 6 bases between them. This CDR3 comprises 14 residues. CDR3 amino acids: CASSQAGHQETQYF. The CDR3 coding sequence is TGTGCCAGCAGCCAAGCGGGGCACCAAGAGACCCAGTACTTC.

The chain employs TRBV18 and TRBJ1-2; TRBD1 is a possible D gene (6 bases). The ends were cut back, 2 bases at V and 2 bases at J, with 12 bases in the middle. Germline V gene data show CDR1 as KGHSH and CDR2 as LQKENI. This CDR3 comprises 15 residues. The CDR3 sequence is CASSPTTGKNYGYTF. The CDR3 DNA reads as TGTGCCAGCTCACCAACAACAGGGAAAAACTATGGCTACACCTTC. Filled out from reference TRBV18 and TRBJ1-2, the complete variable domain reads NAGVMQNPRHLVRRRGQEARLRCSPMKGHSHVYWYRQLPEEGLKFMVYLQKENIIDESGMPKERFSAEFPKEGPSILRIQQVVRGDSAAYFCASSPTTGKNYGYTFGSGTRLTVV.

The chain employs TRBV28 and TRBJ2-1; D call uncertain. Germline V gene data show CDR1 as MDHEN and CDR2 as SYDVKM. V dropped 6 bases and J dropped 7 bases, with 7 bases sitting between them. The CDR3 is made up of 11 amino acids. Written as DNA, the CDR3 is TGTGCCAGCAGCATATTGAATGAGCAGTTCTTC. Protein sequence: CASSILNEQFF.

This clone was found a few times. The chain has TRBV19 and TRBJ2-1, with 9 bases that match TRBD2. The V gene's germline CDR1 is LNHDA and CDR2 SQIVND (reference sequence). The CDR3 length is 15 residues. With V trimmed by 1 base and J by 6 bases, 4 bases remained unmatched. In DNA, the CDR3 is TGTGCCAGTAGTATAGGTGAGGGACTAGCCAATGAGCAGTTCTTC. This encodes CASSIGEGLANEQFF.